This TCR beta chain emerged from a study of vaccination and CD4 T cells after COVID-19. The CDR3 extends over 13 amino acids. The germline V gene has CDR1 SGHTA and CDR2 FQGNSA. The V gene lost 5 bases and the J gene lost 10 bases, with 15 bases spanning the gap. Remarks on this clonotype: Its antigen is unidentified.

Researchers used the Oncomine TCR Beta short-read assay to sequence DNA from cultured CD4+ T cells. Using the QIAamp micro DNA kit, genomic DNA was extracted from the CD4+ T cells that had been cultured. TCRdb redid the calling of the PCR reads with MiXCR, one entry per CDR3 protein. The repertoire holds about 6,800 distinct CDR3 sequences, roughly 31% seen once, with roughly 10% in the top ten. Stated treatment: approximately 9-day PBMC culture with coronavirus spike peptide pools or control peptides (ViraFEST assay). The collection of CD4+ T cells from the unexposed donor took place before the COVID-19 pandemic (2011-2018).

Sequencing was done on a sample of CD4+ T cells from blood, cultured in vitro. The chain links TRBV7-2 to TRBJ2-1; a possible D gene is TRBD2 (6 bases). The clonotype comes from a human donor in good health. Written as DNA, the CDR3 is TGTGCCAGCAGCGTGACTAGATCTGGAGAGCAGTTCTTC. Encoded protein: CASSVTRSGEQFF.